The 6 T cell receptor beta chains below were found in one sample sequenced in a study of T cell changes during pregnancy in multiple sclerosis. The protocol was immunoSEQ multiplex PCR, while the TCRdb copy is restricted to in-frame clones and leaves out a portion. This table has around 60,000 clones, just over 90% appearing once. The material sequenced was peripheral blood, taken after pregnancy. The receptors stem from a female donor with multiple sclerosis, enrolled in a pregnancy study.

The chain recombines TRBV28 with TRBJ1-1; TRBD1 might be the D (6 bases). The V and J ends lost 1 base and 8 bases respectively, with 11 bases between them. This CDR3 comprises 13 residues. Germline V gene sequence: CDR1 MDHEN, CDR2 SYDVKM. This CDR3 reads CASSLFRGAEAFF. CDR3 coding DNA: TGTGCCAGCAGTTTATTTCGGGGGGCCGAAGCTTTCTTT.

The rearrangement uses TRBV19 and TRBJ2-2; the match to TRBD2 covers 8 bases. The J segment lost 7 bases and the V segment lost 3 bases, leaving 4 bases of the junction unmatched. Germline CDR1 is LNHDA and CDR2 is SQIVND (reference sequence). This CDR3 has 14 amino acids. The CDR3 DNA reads TGTGCCAGTAGTATTCTGCTAGCGGGCGGGGAGCTGTTTTTT. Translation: CASSILLAGGELFF.

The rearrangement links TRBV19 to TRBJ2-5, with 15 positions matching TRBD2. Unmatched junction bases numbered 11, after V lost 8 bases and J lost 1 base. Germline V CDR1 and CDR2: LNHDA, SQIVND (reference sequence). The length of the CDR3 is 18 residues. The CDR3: CASSKGLAGGPIQETQYF. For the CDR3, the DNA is TGTGCCAGTTCCAAGGGACTAGCGGGAGGCCCCATCCAAGAGACCCAGTACTTC.

The CDR3 DNA reads TGTGCCAGCAGCTTATTAGCGGGAAGAGATACGCAGTATTTT. Residues: CASSLLAGRDTQYF. This sequence joins TRBV7-3 and TRBJ2-3; the match to TRBD2 covers 8 bases. In germline, CDR1 is SGHTA, CDR2 FQGTGA. This CDR3 region has 14 residues. V lost 2 bases to trimming and J lost 5 bases; unmatched junction nucleotides: 3.

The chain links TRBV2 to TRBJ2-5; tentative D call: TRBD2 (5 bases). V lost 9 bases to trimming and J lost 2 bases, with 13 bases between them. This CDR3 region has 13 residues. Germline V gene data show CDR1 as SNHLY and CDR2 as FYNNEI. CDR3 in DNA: TGTGCCAGTAGCGTGTGGTCACAAGAGACCCAGTACTTC. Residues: CASSVWSQETQYF.

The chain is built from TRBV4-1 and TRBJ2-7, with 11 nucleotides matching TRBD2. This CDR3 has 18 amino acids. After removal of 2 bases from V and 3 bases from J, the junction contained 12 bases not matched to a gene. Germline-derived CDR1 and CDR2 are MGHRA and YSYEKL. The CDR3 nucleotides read TGCGCCAGCAGCCAACTACTGATGGGGACTAGCGGATACTACGAGCAGTACTTC. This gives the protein CASSQLLMGTSGYYEQYF.